This TCR beta chain was documented in a study of T cells after yellow fever vaccination. Findings of the study overall: Primary-vaccination clones mostly resurfaced post-booster (about 95% CD4, 85% to 90% CD8).

Many counts were recorded for this clonotype. Its cognate antigen is unknown. A single record per CDR3 protein comes from TCRdb applying MiXCR to the 5' RACE reads. This sample carries some 340,000 distinct CDR3 sequences, over 8.5% of them seen once, and the ten largest clones take less than 3.5%. The CDR3 spans 16 residues. The V end was cut by 1 base, the J end by 0 bases, with 10 bases between. This clonotype was obtained from a man aged 18 to 30 who received the YFV17D yellow fever vaccine. The chain recombines TRBV12-3 or TRBV12-4 with TRBJ1-3; perhaps TRBD1 as D (6 bases). Sequenced material: CD4+ T cells sorted from PBMCs, taken 45 days after the yellow fever booster vaccination. CDR3 in DNA: TGTGCCAGCAGTTTAGTGGTAGGGGGCTCTGGAAACACCATATATTTT. Translating gives CASSLVVGGSGNTIYF.